This T cell receptor beta chain is from a study of T cells in Graves' hyperthyroidism and ophthalmopathy. Study outcomes and limitations: Blood samples included most of the expanded thyroid clonotypes exceeding 0.001. Stable hyperthyroidism was separated from ophthalmopathy by a model based on 13 V-J features.

Patients affected by ophthalmopathy presented a Clinical Activity Score of at least 3, a NOSPECS grade of at least 4, and disease duration below 3 months. Regarding this clonotype: Its antigen is as yet unknown.

V was shortened by 2 bases and J by 2 bases, with 8 bases between the two germline ends. Germline-derived CDR1 and CDR2 are LNHDA and SQIVND (reference sequence). This CDR3 region has 14 residues. There were TCR beta CDR3 regions amplified from RNA transcripts. A set of HTBI primers served as the primers for a first-round RT-PCR of the TCR CDR3. TCRdb re-analysed the multiplex PCR reads in MiXCR, keeping a single row per CDR3 protein. The repertoire holds hundreds of thousands of distinct CDR3 sequences, with roughly 14% as singletons. The chain recombines TRBV19 with TRBJ2-3; D is uncertain. This sequence was found in a man aged 18 to 29 with Graves' ophthalmopathy. The sequenced material came from blood. This CDR3 reads CASSIWTLTDTQYF. The CDR3 DNA follows: TGTGCCAGTAGTATATGGACCCTCACAGATACGCAGTATTTT.